One and the same sample provided the 22 T cell receptor beta chains below, sequenced in a study of blood T cell repertoires in COVID-19. Method: immunoSEQ multiplex PCR; TCRdb's copy keeps in-frame clones and lacks some. The sample has roughly 220,000 clones; almost 90% are singletons. Specimen: PBMCs or T cells enriched from blood (not recorded which). These receptors were collected from a woman between 50 and 59 years old with acute COVID-19.

This clone was detected a few times. This chain joins TRBV18 and TRBJ1-2; TRBD1 might be the D (5 bases). There are 15 residues in the CDR3. V gave up 3 bases and J gave up 6 bases, with 17 bases separating them. Germline V CDR1 and CDR2: KGHSH, LQKENI. This chain's CDR3 is CASSPWQEGTDGYTF. DNA for the CDR3: TGTGCCAGCTCACCTTGGCAGGAGGGGACGGATGGCTACACCTTC.

The chain recombines TRBV11-1 with TRBJ1-1; perhaps TRBD1 as D (5 bases). The V end lost 5 bases, the J end lost 4 bases, and 17 bases lay between the germline ends. The CDR3 consists of 15 residues. Per germline, CDR1 SGHAT and CDR2 FQDESV (reference sequence). The chain's CDR3 is CASSPQNRGVTEAFF. The CDR3 DNA reads TGTGCCAGCAGCCCACAAAATCGGGGGGTCACTGAAGCTTTCTTT. The whole variable domain, remainder taken from reference TRBV11-1 and TRBJ1-1, is EAEVAQSPRYKITEKSQAVAFWCDPISGHATLYWYRQILGQGPELLVQFQDESVVDDSQLPKDRFSAERLKGVDSTLKIQPAELGDSAMYLCASSPQNRGVTEAFFGQGTRLTVV.

The gene calls are TRBV11-2 and TRBJ1-3; TRBD1 is a possible D gene (5 bases). The CDR3 spans 17 residues. From germline, CDR1 is SGHAT and CDR2 FQNNGV. Trimming stripped 2 bases from V and 4 bases from J, with 18 bases between. The CDR3 DNA is TGTGCCAGCAGCTTACAAGGAGGGGAAGCTAGGGGAAACACCATATATTTT. The encoded protein is CASSLQGGEARGNTIYF.

In the case of this clone: The germline gene is not matched at one end of the junction; a read error may be the cause. The genes are TRBV5-4 and TRBJ2-1; a possible D gene is TRBD2 (5 bases). CDR1 is SGHNT and CDR2 is YYREEE in the germline V gene (reference sequence). This CDR3 has 11 amino acids. The CDR3 DNA sequence: TGTGCCAGCAGCTTCTCTAGCAGATCTGTCTTC. This encodes CASSFSSRSVF.

This clone appeared a few times. The chain joins TRBV15 to TRBJ1-5, with 12 positions matching TRBD1. Germline V CDR1 and CDR2: LNHNV, YYDKDF (reference sequence). The CDR3 covers 17 residues. V gave up 0 bases and J gave up 6 bases; unmatched junction bases: 6. This CDR3 reads CATSRDYGTGGSQPQHF. The CDR3 coding sequence is TGTGCCACCAGCAGAGATTATGGGACAGGGGGCTCTCAGCCCCAGCATTTT.

The CDR3 nucleotides read TGTGCCAGCAGCGTCTCCGGGACTACTCTAGCGAGCAAGCAGTTCTTC. This codes for CASSVSGTTLASKQFF. The genes are TRBV11-2 and TRBJ2-1; 7 nucleotides line up with TRBD2. V lost 5 bases to trimming and J lost 11 bases; unmatched junction nucleotides: 18. This CDR3 is 16 amino acids long. Germline CDR1 is SGHAT and CDR2 is FQNNGV.

This chain uses TRBV6-1 with TRBJ2-3; perhaps TRBD2 as D (5 bases). This CDR3 contains 15 residues. The germline CDR1 and CDR2 sequences are MNHNS and SASEGT. The V end was cut by 0 bases, the J end by 0 bases, with 7 bases between. CDR3 in DNA: TGTGCCAGCAGTGAAGCGAGCGGTAGCACAGATACGCAGTATTTT. Its translation is CASSEASGSTDTQYF.

This chain connects TRBV3-1 (or the pseudogene TRBV3-2) to TRBJ2-7, with 10 bases identical to TRBD2. The CDR3 is 15 amino acids. Germline assignment: CDR1 LGHDT and CDR2 YNNKEL (reference sequence). V was clipped by 1 base and J by 7 bases; unmatched bases: 7. Here the CDR3 reads CASSQVGGLASEQYF. Written as DNA, the CDR3 is TGTGCCAGCAGCCAAGTGGGGGGACTAGCGAGTGAGCAGTACTTC.

The chain has TRBV30 and TRBJ1-4, with 8 bases fitting TRBD1. The junction had 6 bases not matched to a gene; V was cut back by 2 bases and J by 7 bases. The CDR3 contains 14 residues. Germline assignment: CDR1 GTSNPN and CDR2 SVGIG (reference sequence). The CDR3 region is CAWSQGAPREKLFF. DNA for the CDR3: TGTGCCTGGAGTCAGGGGGCGCCCCGTGAAAAACTGTTTTTT.

J is TRBJ1-2 and V is TRBV5-1; possibly TRBD1 for D (6 bases). The germline gives CDR1 SGHRS, CDR2 YFSETQ. The V and J ends lost 0 bases and 8 bases respectively, with 11 bases between them. This CDR3 comprises 13 residues. CDR3: CASSLVGAEGYTF. The CDR3, as DNA: TGCGCCAGCAGCTTGGTGGGGGCGGAGGGCTACACCTTC.

The rearrangement links TRBV28 to TRBJ2-5; 10 nucleotides match TRBD2. This CDR3 has 14 amino acids. Germline V gene lookup returns CDR1 MDHEN and CDR2 SYDVKM. Losses at the gene ends were 7 bases for V and 3 bases for J; bases not matched to a gene: 5. The CDR3 loop is CASTQAGGEETQYF. CDR3 DNA sequence: TGTGCCAGCACCCAAGCGGGAGGGGAAGAGACCCAGTACTTC. The complete variable domain, with remaining parts taken from reference TRBV28 and TRBJ2-5, reads DVKVTQSSRYLVKRTGEKVFLECVQDMDHENMFWYRQDPGLGLRLIYFSYDVKMKEKGDIPEGYSVSREKKERFSLILESASTNQTSMYLCASTQAGGEETQYFGPGTRLLVL.

The V gene is TRBV18, the J gene TRBJ1-1; 11 bases agree with TRBD1. The CDR3 spans 18 residues. CDR1 KGHSH and CDR2 LQKENI come from the germline V gene. Trimming cost V 5 bases and J 1 base; bases outside gene matches: 12. The CDR3 is CASSELTGQGGKNTEAFF. The CDR3 DNA reads as TGTGCCAGCTCAGAACTTACGGGACAGGGGGGGAAGAACACTGAAGCTTTCTTT.

V is TRBV7-2 and J is TRBJ2-2; 14 nucleotides align to TRBD2. Looked up from germline, CDR1 is SGHTA and CDR2 is FQGNSA. Trimming at V came to 6 bases and at J to 8 bases, leaving 8 bases not matched to a gene. The CDR3 length is 16 residues. The CDR3 DNA sequence: TGTGCCAGCAGGCGACTAGCGGGAGGGGATATGGGGGAGCTGTTTTTT. This codes for CASRRLAGGDMGELFF.

The chain is built from TRBV5-1 and TRBJ2-2; the match to TRBD2 covers 9 bases. CDR1 and CDR2 (germline): SGHRS, YFSETQ. The CDR3 covers 15 residues. J was trimmed by 8 bases and V by 4 bases; bases with no gene match: 9. The CDR3 bases are TGCGCCAGCAGCATTGCGGCTAGCGGGACTGGGGAGCTGTTTTTT. Translation gives CASSIAASGTGELFF.

The chain carries TRBV27 and TRBJ2-5, with D maybe TRBD1 (5 bases). Deletions cut 3 bases from V and 5 bases from J, with 10 bases between. Germline CDR1 MNHEY, CDR2 SMNVEV (reference sequence). The CDR3 is 13 residues long. CDR3 sequence reads: CASSFGRVETQYF. The CDR3 region has the DNA TGTGCCAGCAGTTTTGGCAGGGTCGAGACCCAGTACTTC.

The chain recombines TRBV10-3 with TRBJ2-3; 11 bases match TRBD2. The V gene end was trimmed by 7 bases and the J gene end by 7 bases; junction bases not matched to a gene: 7. This CDR3 has 14 residues. Per germline, CDR1 ENHRY and CDR2 SYGVKD. The CDR3 sequence: CAIKLAGGPYTQYF. The CDR3 nucleotides read TGTGCCATCAAGCTAGCGGGAGGTCCCTATACGCAGTATTTT.

The chain carries TRBV21-1 and TRBJ1-4; the D segment call TRBD1 is taken from the table without a DNA check. TRBV21-1 is recorded as a pseudogene. The CDR3 loop spans 18 amino acids. The CDR3 DNA reads TGTGCCAGCAGCAAAGGACCCGCGAGACAGTTAGAGGTTGAAAAACTGTTTTTT. It specifies CASSKGPARQLEVEKLFF.

The gene calls are TRBV24-1 and TRBJ2-4; 12 bases are a match to TRBD1. V lost 3 bases to trimming and J lost 8 bases; unmatched junction nucleotides: 4. This CDR3 is 15 amino acids long. Germline V gene data show CDR1 as KGHDR and CDR2 as SFDVKD. The CDR3 loop is CATSDPGQGADIQYF. DNA for the CDR3: TGTGCCACCAGTGATCCGGGACAGGGGGCGGACATTCAGTACTTC.

J is TRBJ2-2 and V is TRBV5-4, with D perhaps matching TRBD2 (5 bases). CDR1 and CDR2 from the germline V gene are SGHNT and YYREEE (reference sequence). This CDR3 spans 12 amino acids. V gave up 5 bases and J gave up 3 bases, with 5 bases separating them. CDR3 coding DNA: TGTGCCAGCAGGCGGGACACCGGGGAGCTGTTTTTT. Translating it yields CASRRDTGELFF.

This clone was observed a few times. This sequence joins TRBV28 and TRBJ1-1; tentative D call: TRBD1 (6 bases). CDR1 and CDR2 from the germline V gene are MDHEN and SYDVKM. With 2 bases removed from V and 6 bases from J, the gap between germline ends came to 13 bases. This CDR3 spans 14 amino acids. CDR3 DNA sequence: TGTGCCAGCAGTTTAGGGGGGGGCAGGTCTGAAGCTTTCTTT. Its translation: CASSLGGGRSEAFF.

The CDR3 DNA reads as TGTGCCAGCAGCTTAGCGTCCGGGTTTAACAATGAGCAGTTCTTC. It is translated as CASSLASGFNNEQFF. The rearrangement uses TRBV7-6 and TRBJ2-1; no firm D call. Germline CDR1 and CDR2: SGHVS and FNYEAQ. The CDR3 is 15 amino acids. The V and J ends lost 0 bases and 5 bases respectively, with 11 bases between them.

The CDR3: CASSLLGGGSTGYGYTF. The CDR3 DNA follows: TGTGCCAGCAGTTTACTAGGCGGGGGGTCGACCGGCTATGGCTACACCTTC. The V and J genes are TRBV28 and TRBJ1-2; maybe TRBD1 (5 bases). The V gene's germline CDR1 is MDHEN and CDR2 SYDVKM. The CDR3 is 17 residues long. Trimming cost V 2 bases and J 4 bases, with 20 bases left between them.